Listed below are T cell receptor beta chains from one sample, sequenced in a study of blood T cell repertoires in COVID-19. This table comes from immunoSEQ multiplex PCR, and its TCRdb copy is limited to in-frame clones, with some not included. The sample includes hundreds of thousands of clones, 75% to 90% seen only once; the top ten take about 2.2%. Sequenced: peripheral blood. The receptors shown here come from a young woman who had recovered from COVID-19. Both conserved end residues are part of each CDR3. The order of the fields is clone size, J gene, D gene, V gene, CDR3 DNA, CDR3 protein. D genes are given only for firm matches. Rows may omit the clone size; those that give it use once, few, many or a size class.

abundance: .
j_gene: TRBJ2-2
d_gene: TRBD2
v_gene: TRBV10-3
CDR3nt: TGTGCCATCAGTGAGTCCAAACTAGCGTCCGGGGAGCTGTTTTTT
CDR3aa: CAISESKLASGELFF

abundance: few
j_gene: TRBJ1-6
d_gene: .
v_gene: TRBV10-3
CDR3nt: TGTGCCATCAGGGGGGACTCTTCACCCCTCCACTTT
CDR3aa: CAIRGDSSPLHF

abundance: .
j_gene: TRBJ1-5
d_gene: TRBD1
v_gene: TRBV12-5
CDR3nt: TGTGCTAGTGGTTTGGGAACGACCCGGGACAGGGGGCCTTCAGGTCAGCCCCAGCATTTT
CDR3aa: CASGLGTTRDRGPSGQPQHF

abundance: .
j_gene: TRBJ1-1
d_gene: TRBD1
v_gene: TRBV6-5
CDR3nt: TGTGCCAGCAGCTGGACAGGGGGCGGTAACACTGAAGCTTTCTTT
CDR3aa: CASSWTGGGNTEAFF

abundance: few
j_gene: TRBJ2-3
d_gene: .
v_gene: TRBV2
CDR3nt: TGTGCCAGCAGGCAGGCCATGGCAGATACGCAGTATTTT
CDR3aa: CASRQAMADTQYF

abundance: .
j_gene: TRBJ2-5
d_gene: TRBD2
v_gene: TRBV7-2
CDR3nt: TGTGCCAGCAGCTTCAGGCGGGAGGTCGGCGAGACCCAGTACTTC
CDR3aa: CASSFRREVGETQYF

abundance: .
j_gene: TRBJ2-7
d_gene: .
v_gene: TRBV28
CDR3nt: TGTGCCAGCAGTTTAAGGGGCACTCTTTTCTACGAGCAGTACTTC
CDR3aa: CASSLRGTLFYEQYF

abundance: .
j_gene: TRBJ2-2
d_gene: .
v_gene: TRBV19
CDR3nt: TGTGCCAGTAGTCAGTACACCGGGGAGCTGTTTTTT
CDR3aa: CASSQYTGELFF

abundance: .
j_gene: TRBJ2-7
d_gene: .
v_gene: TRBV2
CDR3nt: TGTGCCAGCAGTGATCAGTACGAGCAGTACTTC
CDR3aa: CASSDQYEQYF

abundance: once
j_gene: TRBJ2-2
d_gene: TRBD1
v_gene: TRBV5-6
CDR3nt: TGTGCCAGCAGCCCGAGGACAGGGTTAGACGGGGAGCTGTTTTTT
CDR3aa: CASSPRTGLDGELFF

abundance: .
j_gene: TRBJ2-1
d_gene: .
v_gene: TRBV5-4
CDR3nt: TGTGCCAGCAGCGACATGGTTGAGCAGTTCTTC
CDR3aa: CASSDMVEQFF

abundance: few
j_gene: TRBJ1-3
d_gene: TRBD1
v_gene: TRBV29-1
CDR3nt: TGCAGCGTAGTCCGGGACAGAGCTGGAAACACCATATATTTT
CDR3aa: CSVVRDRAGNTIYF

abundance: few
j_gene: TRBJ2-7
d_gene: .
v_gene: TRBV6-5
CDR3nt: TGTGCCAGCAGTTCGACAGTCTACGAGCAGTACTTC
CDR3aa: CASSSTVYEQYF

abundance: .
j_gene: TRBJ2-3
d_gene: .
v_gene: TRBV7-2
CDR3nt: TGTGCCAGCAGCCGCCGAATCACAATTAGCACAGATACGCAGTATTTT
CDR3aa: CASSRRITISTDTQYF

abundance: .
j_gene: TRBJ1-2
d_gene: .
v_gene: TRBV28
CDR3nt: TGTGCCAGCAGGGCCCCCGGGACATTCTATGGCTCCACCTTC
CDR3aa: CASRAPGTFYGSTF

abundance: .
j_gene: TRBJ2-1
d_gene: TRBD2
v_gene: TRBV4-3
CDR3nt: TGCGCCAGCAGAATAGCGGGAGGCTCCTACAATGAGCAGTTCTTC
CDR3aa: CASRIAGGSYNEQFF

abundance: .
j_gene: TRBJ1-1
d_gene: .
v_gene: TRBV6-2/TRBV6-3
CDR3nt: TGTGCCAGCAGTTTCGCGGGCCTCGAAGCTTTCTTT
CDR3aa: CASSFAGLEAFF

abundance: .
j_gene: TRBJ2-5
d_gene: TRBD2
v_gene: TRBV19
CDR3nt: TGTGCCACCACCAGCGGGGGGGCCGGGTGGGAGACCCAGTACTTC
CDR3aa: CATTSGGAGWETQYF

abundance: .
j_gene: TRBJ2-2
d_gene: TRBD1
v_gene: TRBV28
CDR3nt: TGTGCCAGCAGTCTGACAGGGATTGCGAACACCGGGGAGCTGTTTTTT
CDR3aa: CASSLTGIANTGELFF

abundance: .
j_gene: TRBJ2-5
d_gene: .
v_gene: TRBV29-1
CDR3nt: TGCAGCGTTTATGGGGCTGAGACCCAGTACTTC
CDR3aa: CSVYGAETQYF

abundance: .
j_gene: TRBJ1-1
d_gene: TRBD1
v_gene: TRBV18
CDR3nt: TGTGCCAGCTCATCAGGGGGCCTGAACACTGAAGCTTTCTTT
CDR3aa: CASSSGGLNTEAFF

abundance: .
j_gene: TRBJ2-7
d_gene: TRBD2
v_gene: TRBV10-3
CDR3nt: TGTGCCATCAGTGCCGGGGGGGCCTACGAGCAGTACTTC
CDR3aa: CAISAGGAYEQYF

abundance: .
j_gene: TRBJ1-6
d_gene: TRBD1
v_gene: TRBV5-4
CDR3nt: TGTGCCAGCAGCCCAGGGGGCAGATCGAATAATTCACCCCTCCACTTT
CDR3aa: CASSPGGRSNNSPLHF

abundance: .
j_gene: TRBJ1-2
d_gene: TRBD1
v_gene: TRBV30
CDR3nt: TGTGCCTGGAGTGGAGGGGGCGGTGGCTACACCTTC
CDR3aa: CAWSGGGGGYTF

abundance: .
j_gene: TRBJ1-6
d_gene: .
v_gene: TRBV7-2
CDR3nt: TGTGCCAGCAGCTTGATGCAGGGGTTGAGTTCACCCCTCCACTTT
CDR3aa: CASSLMQGLSSPLHF

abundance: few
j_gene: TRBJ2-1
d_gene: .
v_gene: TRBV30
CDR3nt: TGTGCCTGGAGTGTAACAAAACACAATGAGCAGTTCTTC
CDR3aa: CAWSVTKHNEQFF

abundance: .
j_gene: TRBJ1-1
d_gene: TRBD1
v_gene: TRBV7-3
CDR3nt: TGTGCCAGCAGCGCGGACAGGGGTTCCACTGAAGCTTTCTTT
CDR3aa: CASSADRGSTEAFF

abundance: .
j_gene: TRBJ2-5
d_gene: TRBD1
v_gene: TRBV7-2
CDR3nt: TGTGCCAGCAGCCGTGGACAGGTGACACAAGAGACCCAGTACTTC
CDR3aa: CASSRGQVTQETQYF

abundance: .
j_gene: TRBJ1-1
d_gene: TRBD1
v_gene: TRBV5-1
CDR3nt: TGCGCCAGCAGCTTGGTAGGACAGGGGATGAAGGACACTGAAGCTTTCTTT
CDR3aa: CASSLVGQGMKDTEAFF

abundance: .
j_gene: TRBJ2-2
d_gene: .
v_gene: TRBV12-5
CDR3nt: TGTGCTAGTGGGCAATATCGGGTCGTCAACACCGGGGAGCTGTTTTTT
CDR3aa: CASGQYRVVNTGELFF

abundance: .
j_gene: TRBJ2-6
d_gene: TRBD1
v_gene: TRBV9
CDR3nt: TGTGCCAGCAGCGTCAGCCCAGGGGGCGGCGCTGGGGCCAACGTCCTGACTTTC
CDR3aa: CASSVSPGGGAGANVLTF

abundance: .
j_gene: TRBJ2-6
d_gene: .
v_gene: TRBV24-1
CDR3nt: TGTGCCACCAGTGAGACAGCGACTGGAGGGGCCAACGTCCTGACTTTC
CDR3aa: CATSETATGGANVLTF

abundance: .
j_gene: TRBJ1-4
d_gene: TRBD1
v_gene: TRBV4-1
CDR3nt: TGCGCCACCGGACAGGGCACTAATGAAAAACTGTTTTTT
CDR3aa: CATGQGTNEKLFF

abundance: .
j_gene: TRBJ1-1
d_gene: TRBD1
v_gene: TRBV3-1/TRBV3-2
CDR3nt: TGTGCCAGCAGACCTACAACCGGGGCTCAGGGGGGCACTGAAGCTTTCTTT
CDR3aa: CASRPTTGAQGGTEAFF

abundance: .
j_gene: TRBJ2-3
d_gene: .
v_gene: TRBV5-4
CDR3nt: TGTGCCAGCAGCTTGTTTGGACTTACCACAGATACGCAGTATTTT
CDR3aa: CASSLFGLTTDTQYF

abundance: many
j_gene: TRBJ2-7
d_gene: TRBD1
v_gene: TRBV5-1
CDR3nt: TGCGCCAGCAGCTTGGCGACAGGGGACGAGCAGTACTTC
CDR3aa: CASSLATGDEQYF

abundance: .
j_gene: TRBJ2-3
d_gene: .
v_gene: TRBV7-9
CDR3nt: TGTGCCAGCACCCCGGGGGATACAGATACGCAGTATTTT
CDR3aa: CASTPGDTDTQYF

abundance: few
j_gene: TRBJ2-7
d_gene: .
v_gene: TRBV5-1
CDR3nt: TGCGCCAGCAGCTTGCCCAGTCCCTCCTACGAGCAGTACTTC
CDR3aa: CASSLPSPSYEQYF

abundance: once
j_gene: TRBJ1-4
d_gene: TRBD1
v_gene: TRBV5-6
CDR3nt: TGTGCCAGCAGCTTGAGGACAGGGGGATATAATGAAAAACTGTTTTTT
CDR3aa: CASSLRTGGYNEKLFF

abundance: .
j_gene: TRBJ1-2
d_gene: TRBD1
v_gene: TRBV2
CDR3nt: TGTGCCAGCGCTCCGGGACAGGGGTATGGCTACACCTTC
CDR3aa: CASAPGQGYGYTF

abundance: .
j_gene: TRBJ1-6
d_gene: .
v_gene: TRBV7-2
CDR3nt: TGTGCCAGCAGCTTCCGAAGCAGGGGACGACCTACCTATAATTCACCCCTCCACTTT
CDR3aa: CASSFRSRGRPTYNSPLHF

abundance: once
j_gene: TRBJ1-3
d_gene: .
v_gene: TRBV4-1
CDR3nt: TGCGCCAGCAGCCGAGACAGCGCCTCTGGAAACACCATATATTTT
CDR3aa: CASSRDSASGNTIYF

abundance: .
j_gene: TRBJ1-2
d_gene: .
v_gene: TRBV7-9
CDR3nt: TGTGCCAGCAGCTTAGGGCCCCAATGGGGGCGTCCCTATGGCTACACCTTC
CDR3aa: CASSLGPQWGRPYGYTF

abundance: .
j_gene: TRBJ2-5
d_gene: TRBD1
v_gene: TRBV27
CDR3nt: TGTGCCAGCAGTCAACGGGCAGGGGGTAGGCAAGAGACCCAGTACTTC
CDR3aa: CASSQRAGGRQETQYF

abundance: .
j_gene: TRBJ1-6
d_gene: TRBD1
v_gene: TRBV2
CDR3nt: TGTGCCAGCAGTGTCACACAGGGGAATAATTCACCCCTCCACTTT
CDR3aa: CASSVTQGNNSPLHF

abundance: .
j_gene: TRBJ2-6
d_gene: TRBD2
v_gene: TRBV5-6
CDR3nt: TGTGCCAGCAGCTACCGGACTAGCGGGATCTCTGGGGCCAACGTCCTGACTTTC
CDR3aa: CASSYRTSGISGANVLTF

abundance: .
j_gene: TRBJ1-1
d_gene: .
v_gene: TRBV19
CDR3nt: TGTGCCAGTAGTTCGGGAATGAACACTGAAGCTTTCTTT
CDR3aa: CASSSGMNTEAFF

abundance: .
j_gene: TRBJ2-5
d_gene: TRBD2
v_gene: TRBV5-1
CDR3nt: TGCGCCAGCAATGGGGCGGGGGGCACGGAGACCCAGTACTTC
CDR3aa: CASNGAGGTETQYF

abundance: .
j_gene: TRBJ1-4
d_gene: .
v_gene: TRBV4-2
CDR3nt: TGTGCCAGCAGCCAAGTCCAGGTTACAGAAGAAAAACTGTTTTTT
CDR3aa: CASSQVQVTEEKLFF

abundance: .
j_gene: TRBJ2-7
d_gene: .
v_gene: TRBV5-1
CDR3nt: TGCGCCAGCAGCTTGGATATGTCTTCTCACTTTCCTTACGAGCAGTACTTC
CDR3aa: CASSLDMSSHFPYEQYF

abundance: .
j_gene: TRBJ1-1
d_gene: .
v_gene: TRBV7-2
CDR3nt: TGTGCCAGCAGCCATTTTACAGGGAGTGGGGCTGAAGCTTTCTTT
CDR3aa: CASSHFTGSGAEAFF

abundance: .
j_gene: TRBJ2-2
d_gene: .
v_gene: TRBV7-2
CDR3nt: TGTGCCAGCAGCTTAGATGTTAGCTACACCGGGGAGCTGTTTTTT
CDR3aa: CASSLDVSYTGELFF

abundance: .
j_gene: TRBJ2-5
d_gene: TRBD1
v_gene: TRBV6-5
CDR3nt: TGTGCCAGCAGGATAGGGACAGCGAGGGCCCAGTACTTC
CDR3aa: CASRIGTARAQYF

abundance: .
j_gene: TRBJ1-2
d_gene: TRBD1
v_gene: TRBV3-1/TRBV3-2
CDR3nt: TGTGCCAGCAGCCACTCCCAGATACAGGGGACTTATGGCTACACCTTC
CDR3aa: CASSHSQIQGTYGYTF

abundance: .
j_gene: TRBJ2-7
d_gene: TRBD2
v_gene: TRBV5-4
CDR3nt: TGTGCCAGCAGCCCGGAGCGGGGAGAATCCTACGAGCAGTACTTC
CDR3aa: CASSPERGESYEQYF